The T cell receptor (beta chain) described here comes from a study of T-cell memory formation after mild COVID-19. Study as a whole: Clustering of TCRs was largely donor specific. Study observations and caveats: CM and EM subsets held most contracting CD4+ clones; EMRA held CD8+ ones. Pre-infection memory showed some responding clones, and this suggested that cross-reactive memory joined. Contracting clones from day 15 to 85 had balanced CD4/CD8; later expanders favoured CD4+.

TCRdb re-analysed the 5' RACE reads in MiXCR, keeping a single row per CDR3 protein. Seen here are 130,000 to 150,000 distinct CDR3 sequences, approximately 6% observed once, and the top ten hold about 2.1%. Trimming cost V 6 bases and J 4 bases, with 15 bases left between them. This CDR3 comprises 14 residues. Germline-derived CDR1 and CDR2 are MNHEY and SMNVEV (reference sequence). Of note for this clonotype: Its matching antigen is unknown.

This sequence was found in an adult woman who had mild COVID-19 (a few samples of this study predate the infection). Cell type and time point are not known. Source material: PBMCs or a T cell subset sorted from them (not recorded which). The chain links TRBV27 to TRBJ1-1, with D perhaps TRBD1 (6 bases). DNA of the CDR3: TGTGCCAGCAGCTTAGTCGGGACACCCACTGAAGCTTTCTTT. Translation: CASSLVGTPTEAFF.